This entry lists 10 T cell receptor beta chains sequenced from one sample in a study of blood T cells in healthy people across ages. For the second PCR, which ran for about 7 to 11 cycles, a sample-barcoded 5' primer and a J-beta primer mix were used. Each CDR3 protein gets one entry after TCRdb re-called the 5' RACE reads with MiXCR. Here the sample spans 780,000 or so distinct CDR3 sequences, about 56% being singletons. Sequencing was done on a sample of blood. The receptors come from a man aged 40-49 years in good health.

This clonotype was seen a few times. This sequence joins TRBV27 and TRBJ1-2; TRBD1 aligns across 8 bases. V trimming: 0 bases; J trimming: 5 bases; junction bases outside the gene matches: 2. Germline CDR1 reads MNHEY; CDR2 reads SMNVEV (reference sequence). The CDR3 has 14 residues. CDR3: CASSLSRQGYGYTF. CDR3 nucleotides: TGTGCCAGCAGTTTATCTCGACAGGGGTATGGCTACACCTTC.

The table lists this clonotype with a count of one. V and J are TRBV6-2 or TRBV6-3 and TRBJ1-5; TRBD1 might be the D (6 bases). V lost 8 bases, J lost 5 bases, and 16 bases lay in between. The CDR3 spans 14 residues. Germline V gene sequence: CDR1 MNHEY, CDR2 SVGEGT. CDR3 sequence: CASGGQGGDQPQHF. CDR3 DNA sequence: TGTGCCAGCGGGGGGCAGGGCGGGGATCAGCCCCAGCATTTT.

The chain uses TRBV6-6 and TRBJ2-5, with D perhaps TRBD1 or TRBD2 (5 bases each). This CDR3 spans 12 amino acids. Germline CDR1 is MNHNY and CDR2 is SVGAGI (reference sequence). CDR3 in amino acids: CATGADQETQYF. Written as DNA, the CDR3 is TGTGCGACCGGGGCAGACCAAGAGACCCAGTACTTC.

The chain employs TRBV7-6 and TRBJ1-4; TRBD1 matches at 7 bases. The CDR3 is made up of 17 amino acids. The V segment lost 4 bases and the J segment 8 bases; nucleotides outside the gene matches: 16. Germline V gives CDR1 SGHVS, CDR2 FNYEAQ. CDR3 nucleotides: TGTGCCAGCAGCTCAATCGCCGGACAGGACTCGAGAGAAAAACTGTTTTTT. Its protein product is CASSSIAGQDSREKLFF.

On this clonotype: A much larger clone is a single base away; this may be a read error. The rearrangement joins TRBV28 to TRBJ2-7; D unresolved. The CDR3 runs to 14 residues. From germline, CDR1 is MDHEN and CDR2 SYDVKM. DNA for the CDR3: TGTGCCATCAGTGAGGCACTAAACCCCTACGAGCAGTACTTC. It translates to CAISEALNPYEQYF.

This clonotype was seen a handful of times. The chain combines TRBV4-2 with TRBJ1-4; D unresolved. This CDR3 spans 15 amino acids. The V gene's germline CDR1 is LGHNA and CDR2 YNFKEQ. Trimming shortened V by 3 bases and J by 4 bases, and 12 bases separated the two germline ends. The CDR3 DNA sequence: TGTGCCAGCAGCCAGGGCGGGCAGTTTAATGAAAAACTGTTTTTT. It is translated as CASSQGGQFNEKLFF.

The V call is TRBV2, the J call TRBJ1-2; TRBD1 aligns across 7 bases. The CDR3 contains 14 residues. Germline V lookup: CDR1 SNHLY, CDR2 FYNNEI. V lost 6 bases, J lost 3 bases, and 7 bases stayed unmatched. CDR3 in DNA: TGTGCCAGCAGGATATCTGGGACAGACTATGGCTACACCTTC. Amino acids: CASRISGTDYGYTF.

The chain carries TRBV9 and TRBJ1-5; tentatively, D is TRBD1 (5 bases). This CDR3 is 15 amino acids long. The germline V gene has CDR1 SGDLS and CDR2 YYNGEE. Trimming shortened V by 0 bases and J by 4 bases, and 11 bases separated the two germline ends. The CDR3 coding sequence is TGTGCCAGCAGCGTAGGGGGGGACGGTAATCAGCCCCAGCATTTT. Translation: CASSVGGDGNQPQHF.

The J gene is TRBJ2-1, the V gene TRBV20-1; 7 bases agree with TRBD1. V dropped 6 bases and J dropped 4; count of bases not matched to a gene: 12. Germline CDR1 and CDR2: DFQATT and SNEGSKA (reference sequence). The CDR3 spans 15 residues. DNA for the CDR3: TGCAGTGCCCAAAATTCTGAGGGGGCTTACAATGAGCAGTTCTTC. Encoded protein: CSAQNSEGAYNEQFF.

The V call is TRBV15, the J call TRBJ1-5, with D uncertain. CDR3 size: 14 residues. The germline V gene has CDR1 LNHNV and CDR2 YYDKDF (reference sequence). V was cut by 1 base and J by 1 base, with 5 bases left in between. CDR3 bases: TGTGCCACCAGCAGAGGCCCAAGCAATCAGCCCCAGCATTTT. It translates to CATSRGPSNQPQHF.